This TCR beta chain was profiled in a study of response to subunit inactivated influenza vaccine. The study's findings and limits: Few new T cells, the authors suggested, are recruited by each seasonal influenza vaccination.

CDR1 is SNHLY, CDR2 FYNNEI, per germline. V gave up 6 bases and J gave up 0 bases, with 9 bases separating them. This CDR3 is 14 amino acids long. Using its own MiXCR run on the RT-PCR reads, TCRdb lists one record per CDR3 protein. The sample holds about 650,000 distinct CDR3 sequences; 15% to 18% are singletons and the top ten take roughly 10%. The table lists this clonotype with a few counts. Its antigen is currently unknown. The receptor was isolated from a man aged 45-60 years who received an inactivated influenza vaccine. The sample consisted of PBMCs from blood, taken 11 to 12 days after vaccination. The chain has TRBV2 and TRBJ1-5; D not resolved. DNA of the CDR3: TGTGCCAGCAGAGAGACGGATAGCAATCAGCCCCAGCATTTT. This codes for CASRETDSNQPQHF.